This TCR beta chain was sequenced during a study of T cells in Graves' hyperthyroidism and ophthalmopathy. Germline loops: CDR1 MNHEY, CDR2 SVGAGI. The CDR3 has 14 amino acids. V was cut by 0 bases and J by 8 bases, with 13 bases left in between. The source material, RNA transcripts, was used to amplify TCR beta CDR3 regions. In the first-round RT-PCR of the TCR CDR3, the HTBI primer set was used. TCRdb itself ran the multiplex PCR reads through MiXCR, one entry per CDR3 protein. The sample shows approximately 600,000 distinct CDR3 sequences, roughly 15% of them seen only once. The sample was blood. This TCR came from a young woman with Graves' hyperthyroidism. J is TRBJ1-2 and V is TRBV6-5, with unresolved D. The CDR3 sequence: CASSYSILSYGYTF. CDR3 coding DNA: TGTGCCAGCAGTTACTCGATACTTTCATACGGCTACACCTTC.